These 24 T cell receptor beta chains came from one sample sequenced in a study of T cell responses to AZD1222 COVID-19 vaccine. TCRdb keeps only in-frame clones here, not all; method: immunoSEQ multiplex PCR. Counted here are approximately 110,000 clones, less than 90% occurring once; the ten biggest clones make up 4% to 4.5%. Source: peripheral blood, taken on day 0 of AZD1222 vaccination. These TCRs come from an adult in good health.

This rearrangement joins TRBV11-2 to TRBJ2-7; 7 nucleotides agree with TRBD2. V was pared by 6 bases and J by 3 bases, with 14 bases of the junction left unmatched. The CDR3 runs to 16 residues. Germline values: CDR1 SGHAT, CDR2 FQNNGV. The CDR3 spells CASRPGRGSSRYEQYF. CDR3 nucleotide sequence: TGTGCCAGCAGACCCGGGCGGGGGTCTAGCCGCTACGAGCAGTACTTC.

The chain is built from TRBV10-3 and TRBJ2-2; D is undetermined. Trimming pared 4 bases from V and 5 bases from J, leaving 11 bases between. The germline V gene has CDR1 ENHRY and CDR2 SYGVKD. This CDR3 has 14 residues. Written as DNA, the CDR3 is TGTGCCATCAGTGTCCAAAGGAGTACCGGGGAGCTGTTTTTT. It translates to CAISVQRSTGELFF.

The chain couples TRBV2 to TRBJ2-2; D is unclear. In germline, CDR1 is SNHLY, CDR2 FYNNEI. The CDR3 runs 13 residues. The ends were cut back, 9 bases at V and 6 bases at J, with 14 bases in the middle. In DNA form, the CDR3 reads TGTGCCAGTCTGGCAGATCGGGCCGGGGAGCTGTTTTTT. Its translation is CASLADRAGELFF.

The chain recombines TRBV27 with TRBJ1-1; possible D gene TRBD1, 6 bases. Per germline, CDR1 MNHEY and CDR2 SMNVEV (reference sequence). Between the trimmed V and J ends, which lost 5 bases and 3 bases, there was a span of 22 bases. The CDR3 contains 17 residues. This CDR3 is CASSRGMGGAWDTEAFF. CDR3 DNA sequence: TGTGCCAGCAGTCGGGGGATGGGGGGCGCATGGGACACTGAAGCTTTCTTT.

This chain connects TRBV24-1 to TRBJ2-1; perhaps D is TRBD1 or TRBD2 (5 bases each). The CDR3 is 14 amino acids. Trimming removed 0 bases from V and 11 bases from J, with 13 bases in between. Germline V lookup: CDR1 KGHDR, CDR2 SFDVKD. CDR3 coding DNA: TGTGCCACCAGTGATTTGAAGACCGGGACGAAGCAGTTCTTC. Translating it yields CATSDLKTGTKQFF.

DNA for the CDR3: TGTGCCAGCCGTCCACCAGGACATTCTAACACTGAAGCTTTCTTT. This encodes CASRPPGHSNTEAFF. The chain joins TRBV19 to TRBJ1-1; perhaps TRBD1 as D (5 bases). From germline, CDR1 is LNHDA and CDR2 SQIVND (reference sequence). Trimming took off 9 bases at V and 2 bases at J, with 19 bases between the two ends. The CDR3 is 15 amino acids.

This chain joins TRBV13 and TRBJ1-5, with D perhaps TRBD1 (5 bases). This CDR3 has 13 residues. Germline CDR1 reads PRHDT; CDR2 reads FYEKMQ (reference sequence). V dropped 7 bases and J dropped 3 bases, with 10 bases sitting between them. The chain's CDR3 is CASTTGPNQPQHF. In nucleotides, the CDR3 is TGTGCCAGCACTACAGGTCCCAATCAGCCCCAGCATTTT.

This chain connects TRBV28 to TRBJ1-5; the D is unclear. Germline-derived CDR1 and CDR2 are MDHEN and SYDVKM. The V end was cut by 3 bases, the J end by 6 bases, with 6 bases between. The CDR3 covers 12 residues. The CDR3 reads CASSLRGQPQHF. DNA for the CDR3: TGTGCCAGCAGTTTGAGAGGTCAGCCCCAGCATTTT.

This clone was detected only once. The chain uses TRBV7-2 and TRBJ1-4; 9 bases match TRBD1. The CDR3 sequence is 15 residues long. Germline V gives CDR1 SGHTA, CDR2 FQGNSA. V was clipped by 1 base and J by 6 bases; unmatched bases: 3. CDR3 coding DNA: TGTGCCAGCAGCTTAGGGGACAGGGATTATGAAAAACTGTTTTTT. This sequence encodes CASSLGDRDYEKLFF. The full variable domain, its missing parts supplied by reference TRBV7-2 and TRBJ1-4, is GAGVSQSPSNKVTEKGKDVELRCDPISGHTALYWYRQSLGQGLEFLIYFQGNSAPDKSGLPSDRFSAERTGGSVSTLTIQRTQQEDSAVYLCASSLGDRDYEKLFFGSGTQLSVL.

CDR3 in amino acids: CASSLGDLGEKLFF. CDR3 sequence (DNA): TGCGCCAGCAGCCTAGGGGATTTAGGTGAAAAACTGTTTTTT. This chain joins TRBV5-1 and TRBJ1-4; D may be TRBD1 (5 bases). Germline assignment: CDR1 SGHRS and CDR2 YFSETQ. This CDR3 contains 14 residues. V was cut by 4 bases and J by 7 bases, with 14 bases left in between.

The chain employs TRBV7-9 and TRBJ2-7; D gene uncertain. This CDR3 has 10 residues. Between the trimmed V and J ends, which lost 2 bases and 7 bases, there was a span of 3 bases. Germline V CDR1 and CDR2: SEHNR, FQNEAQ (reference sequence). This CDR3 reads CASSLKEQYF. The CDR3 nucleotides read TGTGCCAGCAGCTTAAAGGAGCAGTACTTC.

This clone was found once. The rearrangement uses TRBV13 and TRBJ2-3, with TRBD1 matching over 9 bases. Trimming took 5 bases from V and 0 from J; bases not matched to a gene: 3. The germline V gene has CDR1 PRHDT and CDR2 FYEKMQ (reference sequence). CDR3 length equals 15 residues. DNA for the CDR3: TGTGCCAGCAGCCCGACAGGGGGTAGCACAGATACGCAGTATTTT. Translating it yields CASSPTGGSTDTQYF. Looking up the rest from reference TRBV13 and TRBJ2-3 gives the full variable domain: AAGVIQSPRHLIKEKRETATLKCYPIPRHDTVYWYQQGPGQDPQFLISFYEKMQSDKGSIPDRFSAQQFSDYHSELNMSSLELGDSALYFCASSPTGGSTDTQYFGPGTRLTVL.

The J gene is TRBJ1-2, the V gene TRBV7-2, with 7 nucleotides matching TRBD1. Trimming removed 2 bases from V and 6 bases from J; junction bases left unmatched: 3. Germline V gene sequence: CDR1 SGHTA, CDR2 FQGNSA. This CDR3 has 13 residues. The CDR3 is CASSLNRGNGYTF. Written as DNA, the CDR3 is TGTGCCAGCAGCTTAAACAGGGGTAATGGCTACACCTTC.

The DNA of the CDR3 is TGTGCCAGCAGCCTGGAAGGCCTGGGACTAGCGGGAGCAGGAACAGATACGCAGTATTTT. This codes for CASSLEGLGLAGAGTDTQYF. The chain recombines TRBV3-1 (or the pseudogene TRBV3-2) with TRBJ2-3; 14 bases are a match to TRBD2. CDR3 length equals 20 residues. With V trimmed by 4 bases and J by 3 bases, 15 bases remained unmatched. Germline CDR1 and CDR2: LGHDT and YNNKEL (reference sequence).

The CDR3 region is CASSLRGTGNGEQYF. In DNA, the CDR3 is TGTGCCAGCAGCCTACGGGGGACAGGGAACGGCGAGCAGTACTTC. This chain connects TRBV7-9 to TRBJ2-7, with 9 bases that match TRBD1. Germline V gene sequence: CDR1 SEHNR, CDR2 FQNEAQ (reference sequence). With 5 bases clipped from V and 6 bases from J, the junction kept 11 bases outside the gene matches. The CDR3 is 15 residues long.

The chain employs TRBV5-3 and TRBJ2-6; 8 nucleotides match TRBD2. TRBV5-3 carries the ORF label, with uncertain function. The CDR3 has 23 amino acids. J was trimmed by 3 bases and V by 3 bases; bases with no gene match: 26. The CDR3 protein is CARSSLRFKGLALGRLGANVLTF. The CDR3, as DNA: TGTGCCAGAAGCTCACTCCGATTCAAAGGACTAGCCCTCGGGAGACTTGGGGCCAACGTCCTGACTTTC.

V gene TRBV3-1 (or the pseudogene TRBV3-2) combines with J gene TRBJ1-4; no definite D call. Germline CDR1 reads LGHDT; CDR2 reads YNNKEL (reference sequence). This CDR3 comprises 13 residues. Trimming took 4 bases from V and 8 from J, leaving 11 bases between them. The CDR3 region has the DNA TGTGCCAGCAGCCCCCGTCGACGGGAAAAACTGTTTTTT. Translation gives CASSPRRREKLFF.

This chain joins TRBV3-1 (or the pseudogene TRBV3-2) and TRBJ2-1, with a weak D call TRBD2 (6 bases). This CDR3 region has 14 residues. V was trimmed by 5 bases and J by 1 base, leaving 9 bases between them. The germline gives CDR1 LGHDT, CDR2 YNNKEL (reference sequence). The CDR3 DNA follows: TGTGCCAGCAGCTATCTAGCGTCCTACAATGAGCAGTTCTTC. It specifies CASSYLASYNEQFF.

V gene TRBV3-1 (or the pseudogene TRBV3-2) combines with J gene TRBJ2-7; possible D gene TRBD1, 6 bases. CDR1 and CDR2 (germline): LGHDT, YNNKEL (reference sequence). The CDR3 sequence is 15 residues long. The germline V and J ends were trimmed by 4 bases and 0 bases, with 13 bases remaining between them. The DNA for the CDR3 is TGTGCCAGCAGCCGATCTGACAGGAACTCCTACGAGCAGTACTTC. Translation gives CASSRSDRNSYEQYF.

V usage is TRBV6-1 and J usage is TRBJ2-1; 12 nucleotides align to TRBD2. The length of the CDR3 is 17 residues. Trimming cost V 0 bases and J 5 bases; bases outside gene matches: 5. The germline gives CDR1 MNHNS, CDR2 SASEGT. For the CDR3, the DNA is TGTGCCAGCAGTGAAGCTCCCGGACTAGCGGGAAACAATGAGCAGTTCTTC. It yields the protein CASSEAPGLAGNNEQFF.

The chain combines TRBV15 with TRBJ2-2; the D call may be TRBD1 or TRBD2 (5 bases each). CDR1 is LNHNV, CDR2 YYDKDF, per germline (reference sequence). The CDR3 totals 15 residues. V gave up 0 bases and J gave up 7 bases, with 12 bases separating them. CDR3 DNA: TGTGCCACCAGCAGAGATATGAGTGGGGGCGGGGAGCTGTTTTTT. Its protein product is CATSRDMSGGGELFF.

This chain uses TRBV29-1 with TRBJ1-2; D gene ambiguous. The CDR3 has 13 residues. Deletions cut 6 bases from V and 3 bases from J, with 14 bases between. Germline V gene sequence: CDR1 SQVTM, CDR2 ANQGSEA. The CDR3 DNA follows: TGCAGCGTCCGTAGCGGGCAGTACTATGGCTACACCTTC. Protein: CSVRSGQYYGYTF.

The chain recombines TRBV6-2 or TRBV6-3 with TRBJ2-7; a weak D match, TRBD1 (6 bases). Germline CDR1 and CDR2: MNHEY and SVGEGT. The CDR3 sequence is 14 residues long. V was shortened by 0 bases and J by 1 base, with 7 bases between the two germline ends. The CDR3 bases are TGTGCCAGCAGTTACTCGGACAGTTCCTACGAGCAGTACTTC. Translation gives CASSYSDSSYEQYF.

CDR3 amino acids: CASSPGGVSSYEQYF. As DNA, the CDR3 is TGTGCCAGCAGTCCAGGGGGGGTTAGCTCCTACGAGCAGTACTTC. V is TRBV6-6 and J is TRBJ2-7; D tentatively reads TRBD1 or TRBD2 (7 bases each). The CDR3 is 15 residues long. CDR1 is MNHNY and CDR2 is SVGAGI in the germline V gene (reference sequence). V was shortened by 5 bases and J by 0 bases, with 14 bases between the two germline ends.